This T cell receptor (beta chain) came from a study of blood T cell repertoires in COVID-19. Looked up from germline, CDR1 is LGHNA and CDR2 is YNFKEQ. Trimming removed 0 bases at V and 2 bases at J, with 14 bases between. The CDR3 runs 17 residues. Clones were sequenced by immunoSEQ multiplex PCR, and TCRdb holds only the in-frame ones, with some missing. The repertoire holds about 68,000 clones, with 75% to 90% as singletons. The sample comprised peripheral blood. The receptor comes from an elderly man with COVID-19, enrolled during active disease. The rearrangement uses TRBV4-2 and TRBJ2-1; D ambiguous. CDR3 loop: CASSQDLLNAAYNEQFF. For the CDR3, the DNA is TGTGCCAGCAGCCAAGATCTGCTAAACGCCGCCTACAATGAGCAGTTCTTC.